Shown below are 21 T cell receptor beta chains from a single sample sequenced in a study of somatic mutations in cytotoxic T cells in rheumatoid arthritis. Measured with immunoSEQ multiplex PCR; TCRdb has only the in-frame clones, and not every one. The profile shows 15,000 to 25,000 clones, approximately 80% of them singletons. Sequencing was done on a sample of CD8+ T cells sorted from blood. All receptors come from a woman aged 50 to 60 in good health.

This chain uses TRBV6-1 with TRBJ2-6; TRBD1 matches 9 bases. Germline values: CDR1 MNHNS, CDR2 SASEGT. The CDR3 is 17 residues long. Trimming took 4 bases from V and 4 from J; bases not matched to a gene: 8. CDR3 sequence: CASSGGTGHSGANVLTF. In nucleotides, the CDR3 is TGTGCCAGCAGTGGTGGGACAGGGCACTCCGGGGCCAACGTCCTGACTTTC.

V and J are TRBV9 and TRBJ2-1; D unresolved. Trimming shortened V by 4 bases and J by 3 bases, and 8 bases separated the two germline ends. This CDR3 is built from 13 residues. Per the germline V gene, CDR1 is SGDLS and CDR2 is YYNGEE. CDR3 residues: CASSPSDYNEQFF. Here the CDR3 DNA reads TGTGCCAGCAGCCCCAGTGACTACAATGAGCAGTTCTTC. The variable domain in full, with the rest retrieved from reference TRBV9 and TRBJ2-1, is DSGVTQTPKHLITATGQRVTLRCSPRSGDLSVYWYQQSLDQGLQFLIQYYNGEERAKGNILERFSAQQFPDLHSELNLSSLELGDSALYFCASSPSDYNEQFFGPGTRLTVL.

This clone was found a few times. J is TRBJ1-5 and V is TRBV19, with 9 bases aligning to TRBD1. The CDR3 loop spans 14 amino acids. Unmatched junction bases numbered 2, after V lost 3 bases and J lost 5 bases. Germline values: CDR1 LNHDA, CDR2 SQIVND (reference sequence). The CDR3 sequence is CASSIWTGDQPQHF. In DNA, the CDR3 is TGTGCCAGTAGTATTTGGACAGGGGATCAGCCCCAGCATTTT. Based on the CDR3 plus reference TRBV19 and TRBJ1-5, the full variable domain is DGGITQSPKYLFRKEGQNVTLSCEQNLNHDAMYWYRQDPGQGLRLIYYSQIVNDFQKGDIAEGYSVSREKKESFPLTVTSAQKNPTAFYLCASSIWTGDQPQHFGDGTRLSIL.

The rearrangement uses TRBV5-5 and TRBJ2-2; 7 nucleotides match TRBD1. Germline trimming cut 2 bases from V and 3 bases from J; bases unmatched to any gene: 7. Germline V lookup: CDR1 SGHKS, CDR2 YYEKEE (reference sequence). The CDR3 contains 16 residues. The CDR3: CASSFPTGSDTGELFF. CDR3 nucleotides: TGTGCCAGCAGCTTCCCGACAGGGTCGGACACCGGGGAGCTGTTTTTT.

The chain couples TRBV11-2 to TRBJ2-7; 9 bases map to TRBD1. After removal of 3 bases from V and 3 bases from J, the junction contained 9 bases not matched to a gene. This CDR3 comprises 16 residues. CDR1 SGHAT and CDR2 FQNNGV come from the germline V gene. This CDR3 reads CASSLLKDRGFYEQYF. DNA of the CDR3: TGTGCCAGCAGCTTGCTTAAGGACAGGGGTTTCTACGAGCAGTACTTC.

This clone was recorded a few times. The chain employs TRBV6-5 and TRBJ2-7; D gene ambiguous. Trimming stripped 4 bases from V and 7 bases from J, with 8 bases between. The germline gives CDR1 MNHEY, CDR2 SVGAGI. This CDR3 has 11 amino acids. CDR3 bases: TGTGCCAGCAGTTTAAGTGGGGAGCAGTACTTC. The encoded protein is CASSLSGEQYF.

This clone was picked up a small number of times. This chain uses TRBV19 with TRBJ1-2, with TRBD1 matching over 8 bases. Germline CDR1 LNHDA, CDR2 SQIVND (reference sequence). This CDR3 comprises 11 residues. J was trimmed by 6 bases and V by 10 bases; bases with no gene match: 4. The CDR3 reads CATRTGNGYTF. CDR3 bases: TGTGCCACCAGGACAGGGAATGGCTACACCTTC.

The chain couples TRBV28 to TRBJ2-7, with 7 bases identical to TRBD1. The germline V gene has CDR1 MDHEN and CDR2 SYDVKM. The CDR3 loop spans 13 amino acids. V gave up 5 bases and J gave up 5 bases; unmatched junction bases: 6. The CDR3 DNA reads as TGTGCCAGCAGTGAGACAGGGTGGAACGAGCAGTACTTC. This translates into CASSETGWNEQYF.

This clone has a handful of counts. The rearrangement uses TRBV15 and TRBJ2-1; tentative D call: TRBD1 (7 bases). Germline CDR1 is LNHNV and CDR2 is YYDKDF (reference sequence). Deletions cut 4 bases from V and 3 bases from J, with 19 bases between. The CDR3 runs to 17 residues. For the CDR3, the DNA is TGTGCCACCAGCACCACCCGGCAGGGGGGCCTCTACAATGAGCAGTTCTTC. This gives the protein CATSTTRQGGLYNEQFF.

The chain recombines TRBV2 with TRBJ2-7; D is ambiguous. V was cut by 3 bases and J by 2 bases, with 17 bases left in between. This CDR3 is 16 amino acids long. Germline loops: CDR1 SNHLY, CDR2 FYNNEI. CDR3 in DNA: TGTGCCAGCAGTGACTTGTGGGCGTCGGGCCCCTACGAGCAGTACTTC. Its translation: CASSDLWASGPYEQYF. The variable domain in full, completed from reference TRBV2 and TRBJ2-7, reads EPEVTQTPSHQVTQMGQEVILRCVPISNHLYFYWYRQILGQKVEFLVSFYNNEISEKSEIFDDQFSVERPDGSNFTLKIRSTKLEDSAMYFCASSDLWASGPYEQYFGPGTRLTVT.

CDR3 region: CASSNLLGEKTSGRNAYNEQFF. In nucleotides, the CDR3 is TGTGCCAGCAGCAATCTATTGGGGGAAAAAACTAGCGGGAGAAACGCCTACAATGAGCAGTTCTTC. The V and J genes are TRBV9 and TRBJ2-1; 11 bases match TRBD2. This CDR3 has 22 amino acids. The V and J ends lost 4 bases and 2 bases, in that order; junction bases with no gene match: 23. Germline V gives CDR1 SGDLS, CDR2 YYNGEE.

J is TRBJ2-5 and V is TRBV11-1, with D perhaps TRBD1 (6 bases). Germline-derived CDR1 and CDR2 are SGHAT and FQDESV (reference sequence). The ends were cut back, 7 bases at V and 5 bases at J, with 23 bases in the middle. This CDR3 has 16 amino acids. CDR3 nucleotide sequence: TGTGCCAGCACCCACCGTGGACAGATCCCGGCGGAGACCCAGTACTTC. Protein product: CASTHRGQIPAETQYF. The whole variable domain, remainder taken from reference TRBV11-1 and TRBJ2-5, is EAEVAQSPRYKITEKSQAVAFWCDPISGHATLYWYRQILGQGPELLVQFQDESVVDDSQLPKDRFSAERLKGVDSTLKIQPAELGDSAMYLCASTHRGQIPAETQYFGPGTRLLVL.

The DNA of the CDR3 is TGCGCCAGCAGCCAAGGGGGGGCTTTGGGGTACGAGCAGTACTTC. Its translation is CASSQGGALGYEQYF. The chain uses TRBV4-1 and TRBJ2-7, with D perhaps matching TRBD1 or TRBD2 (6 bases each). Germline V gives CDR1 MGHRA, CDR2 YSYEKL. Trimming left V 1 base short and J 4 bases short, with 14 bases between. This CDR3 contains 15 residues.

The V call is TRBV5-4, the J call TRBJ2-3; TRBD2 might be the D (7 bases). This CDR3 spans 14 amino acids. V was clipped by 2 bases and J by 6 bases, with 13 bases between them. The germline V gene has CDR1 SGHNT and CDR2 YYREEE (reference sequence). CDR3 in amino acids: CASSFGGGADTQYF. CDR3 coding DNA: TGTGCCAGCAGCTTCGGTGGGGGGGCGGATACGCAGTATTTT.

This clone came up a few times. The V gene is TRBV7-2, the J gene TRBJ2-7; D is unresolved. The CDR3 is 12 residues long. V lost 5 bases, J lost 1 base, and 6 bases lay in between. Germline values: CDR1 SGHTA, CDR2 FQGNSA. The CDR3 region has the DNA TGTGCCAGCAGCCCACCATCCTACGAGCAGTACTTC. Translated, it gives CASSPPSYEQYF. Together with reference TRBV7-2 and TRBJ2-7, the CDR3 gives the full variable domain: GAGVSQSPSNKVTEKGKDVELRCDPISGHTALYWYRQSLGQGLEFLIYFQGNSAPDKSGLPSDRFSAERTGGSVSTLTIQRTQQEDSAVYLCASSPPSYEQYFGPGTRLTVT.

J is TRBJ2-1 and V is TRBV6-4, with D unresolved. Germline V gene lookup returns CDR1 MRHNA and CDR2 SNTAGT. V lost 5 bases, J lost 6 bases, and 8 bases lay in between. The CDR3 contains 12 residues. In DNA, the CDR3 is TGTGCCAGCAGTAATGGACCCAATGAGCAGTTCTTC. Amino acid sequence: CASSNGPNEQFF.

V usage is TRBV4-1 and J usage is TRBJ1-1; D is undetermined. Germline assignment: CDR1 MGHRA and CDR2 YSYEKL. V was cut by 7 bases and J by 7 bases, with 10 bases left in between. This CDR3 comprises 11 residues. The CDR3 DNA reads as TGCGCCAGCATTGGAGGCCTTGAAGCTTTCTTT. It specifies CASIGGLEAFF.

The CDR3 loop is CASSPLGQGNTGELFF. The CDR3 nucleotides are TGTGCCAGCAGTCCCTTGGGACAGGGGAACACCGGGGAGCTGTTTTTT. The chain links TRBV25-1 to TRBJ2-2; 9 positions agree with TRBD1. Germline assignment: CDR1 MGHDK and CDR2 SYGVNS. The CDR3 spans 16 residues. The V segment lost 5 bases and the J segment 1 base; nucleotides outside the gene matches: 5. The full variable domain, completed using reference TRBV25-1 and TRBJ2-2, is EADIYQTPRYLVIGTGKKITLECSQTMGHDKMYWYQQDPGMELHLIHYSYGVNSTEKGDLSSESTVSRIRTEHFPLTLESARPSHTSQYLCASSPLGQGNTGELFFGEGSRLTVL.

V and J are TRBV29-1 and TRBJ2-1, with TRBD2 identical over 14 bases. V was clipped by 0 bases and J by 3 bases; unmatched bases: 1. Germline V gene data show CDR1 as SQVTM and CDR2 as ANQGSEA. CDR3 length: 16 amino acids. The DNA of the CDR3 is TGCAGCGTTGAAGAAGGGACTAGCGGGGGCTACAATGAGCAGTTCTTC. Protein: CSVEEGTSGGYNEQFF.

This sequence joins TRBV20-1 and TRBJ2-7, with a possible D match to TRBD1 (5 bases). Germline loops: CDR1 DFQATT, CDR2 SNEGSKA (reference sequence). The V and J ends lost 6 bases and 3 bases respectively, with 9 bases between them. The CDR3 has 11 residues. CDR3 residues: CSALDSYEQYF. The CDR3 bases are TGCAGTGCATTAGACAGCTACGAGCAGTACTTC.

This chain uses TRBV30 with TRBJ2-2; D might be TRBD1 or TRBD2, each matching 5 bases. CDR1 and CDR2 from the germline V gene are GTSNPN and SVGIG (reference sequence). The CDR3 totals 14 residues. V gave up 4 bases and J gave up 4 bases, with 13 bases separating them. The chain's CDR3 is CAWNFGAGTGELFF. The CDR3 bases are TGTGCCTGGAACTTTGGGGCGGGCACCGGGGAGCTGTTTTTT.